Detailed here is one TCR beta chain. Some clones are missing from TCRdb's copy, which holds only in-frame ones; the method was immunoSEQ multiplex PCR. The sample yields just over 35,000 clones, about four fifths seen once. This sample was included in a study of OX40 agonist ivuxolimab in advanced cancers. At baseline, cycle 4 day 1, and cycle 7 day 1, blood was sampled. The TCR comes from an adult with an advanced solid tumor such as melanoma, head and neck, liver or kidney cancer. The source material was CD4+ or CD8+ T cells sorted from blood, sampled in a trial of the OX40 agonist ivuxolimab.

This CDR3 reads CASSPTRTGGYEQYF. The CDR3 DNA follows: TGTGCCAGCAGTCCAACCCGGACAGGGGGCTACGAGCAGTACTTC. This chain uses TRBV28 with TRBJ2-7; 10 nucleotides line up with TRBD1. Germline V gene sequence: CDR1 MDHEN, CDR2 SYDVKM. Trimming at V came to 5 bases and at J to 3 bases, leaving 7 bases not matched to a gene. This CDR3 is built from 15 residues.